The 24 T cell receptor beta chains in this list originate from one sample, sequenced in a study of blood T cell repertoires in COVID-19 (dated by TCRdb to the early 2020s). The library was built by means of the immunoSEQ multiplex PCR assay. TCRdb's version of the immuneACCESS table is confined to in-frame rearrangements and falls short of the full clone set. An unresolved V gene accounts for under half of the shortfall where checked; the remainder is of unknown origin. This sample comprises some 300,000 clones, less than 90% of them detected only once. The ten largest account for over 10% of the sample. The sample comprised peripheral blood. Receptors were obtained from a woman aged 65 to 85 with COVID-19, enrolled during active disease.

The rearrangement links TRBV7-2 to TRBJ2-3; D not resolved. The V gene lost 7 bases and the J gene lost 1 base, with 12 bases spanning the gap. The CDR3 runs to 14 residues. CDR1 and CDR2 from the germline V gene are SGHTA and FQGNSA. The CDR3 bases are TGTGCCAGCATATCCGGGTGGGGCACAGATACGCAGTATTTT. As protein: CASISGWGTDTQYF.

The V call is TRBV9, the J call TRBJ2-2; no clear D. The ends were cut back, 4 bases at V and 1 base at J, with 8 bases in the middle. In germline, CDR1 is SGDLS, CDR2 YYNGEE. This CDR3 has 14 amino acids. The CDR3 DNA reads TGTGCCAGCAGCCCCCCCCTGAACACCGGGGAGCTGTTTTTT. Its protein is CASSPPLNTGELFF.

This clone was seen at least ten times. This chain links TRBV9 with TRBJ2-3, with D unresolved. This CDR3 is 13 amino acids long. Germline V lookup: CDR1 SGDLS, CDR2 YYNGEE. V was cut by 3 bases and J by 2 bases, with 7 bases left in between. The DNA for the CDR3 is TGTGCCAGCAGCGCCTACCTCACAGATACGCAGTATTTT. Encoded protein: CASSAYLTDTQYF.

This chain connects TRBV6-2 or TRBV6-3 to TRBJ2-2, with 8 bases lining up with TRBD2. This CDR3 is built from 15 residues. CDR1 and CDR2 from the germline V gene are MNHEY and SVGEGT. The ends lost 7 bases at V and 4 bases at J; junction bases unmatched: 8. CDR3 sequence: CASTPGGRGTGELFF. Written as DNA, the CDR3 is TGTGCCAGCACCCCGGGGGGGCGGGGCACCGGGGAGCTGTTTTTT.

The chain uses TRBV7-9 and TRBJ2-7; D perhaps matches TRBD2 (5 bases). CDR1 SEHNR and CDR2 FQNEAQ come from the germline V gene (reference sequence). Trimming removed 2 bases at V and 5 bases at J, with 13 bases between. This CDR3 has 14 amino acids. Here the CDR3 DNA reads TGTGCCAGCAGCTTAAGTGGACTTGGACACGAGCAGTACTTC. Protein: CASSLSGLGHEQYF.

The V and J genes are TRBV5-6 and TRBJ2-7; possibly TRBD1 for D (6 bases). CDR1 is SGHDT, CDR2 YYEEEE, per germline. Trimming shortened V by 3 bases and J by 2 bases, and 15 bases separated the two germline ends. The CDR3 loop spans 15 amino acids. DNA of the CDR3: TGTGCCAGCAGCTCAACAGGGCCGGGGACCTACGAGCAGTACTTC. It translates to CASSSTGPGTYEQYF.

This chain connects TRBV15 to TRBJ1-1; no firm D call. This CDR3 comprises 14 residues. Trimming left V 1 base short and J 2 bases short, with 8 bases between. Germline loops: CDR1 LNHNV, CDR2 YYDKDF (reference sequence). This CDR3 is CATSRVGGNTEAFF. In nucleotides, the CDR3 is TGTGCCACCAGCAGAGTGGGAGGAAACACTGAAGCTTTCTTT.

V gene TRBV7-3 combines with J gene TRBJ2-7, with D possibly being TRBD2 (6 bases). CDR1 SGHTA and CDR2 FQGTGA come from the germline V gene. The CDR3 sequence is 13 residues long. With 5 bases removed from V and 5 bases from J, the gap between germline ends came to 13 bases. This CDR3 reads CASSEVRGDEQYF. CDR3 coding DNA: TGTGCCAGCAGCGAGGTGCGGGGAGACGAGCAGTACTTC.

The CDR3 region has the DNA TGCGCCAGCAGCCAAGCCGGAATAATGGGGGCGAACGATGGCTACACCTTC. This translates into CASSQAGIMGANDGYTF. The chain employs TRBV4-1 and TRBJ1-2; D might be TRBD1 (6 bases). CDR3 length: 17 residues. Trimming removed 1 base from V and 6 bases from J, with 21 bases in between. The germline gives CDR1 MGHRA, CDR2 YSYEKL.

This chain links TRBV27 with TRBJ2-1; D possibly corresponds to TRBD2 (7 bases). The CDR3 totals 16 residues. Deletions cut 6 bases from V and 3 bases from J, with 18 bases between. Germline CDR1 and CDR2: MNHEY and SMNVEV (reference sequence). The CDR3 sequence is CASSPGAGANYNEQFF. CDR3 coding DNA: TGTGCCAGCAGCCCGGGGGCGGGGGCGAACTACAATGAGCAGTTCTTC.

This clone was detected only once. The J gene is TRBJ1-2, the V gene TRBV21-1; the listed D gene, TRBD1, was not tested against the DNA. TRBV21-1 is noted as a pseudogene. The CDR3 is 16 amino acids. CDR3 loop: CASSKVAREANYGYTF. In nucleotides, the CDR3 is TGTGCCAGCAGCAAAGTGGCCAGGGAAGCTAACTATGGCTACACCTTC.

The rearrangement uses TRBV6-5 and TRBJ2-7, with 7 bases matching TRBD1. The CDR3 contains 14 residues. V shed 6 bases, J shed 2 bases, and the junction held 7 bases outside the gene matches. Germline V gives CDR1 MNHEY, CDR2 SVGAGI. In DNA, the CDR3 is TGTGCCAGCAGGCCCGGGACAGCCGCCTACGAGCAGTACTTC. It yields the protein CASRPGTAAYEQYF.

The chain is built from TRBV2 and TRBJ1-5, with D possibly being TRBD1 (6 bases). Germline-derived CDR1 and CDR2 are SNHLY and FYNNEI. The ends were cut back, 6 bases at V and 1 base at J, with 16 bases in the middle. The CDR3 is made up of 16 amino acids. The CDR3 region is CASSVNRVASNQPQHF. CDR3 DNA: TGTGCCAGCAGCGTTAACAGGGTTGCCAGCAATCAGCCCCAGCATTTT.

The chain recombines TRBV2 with TRBJ1-3; no firm D call. The CDR3 has 13 amino acids. Germline V CDR1 and CDR2: SNHLY, FYNNEI. With 6 bases removed from V and 0 bases from J, the gap between germline ends came to 6 bases. The DNA of the CDR3 is TGTGCCAGCAGCTTCTCCTCTGGAAACACCATATATTTT. Its translation is CASSFSSGNTIYF.

As DNA, the CDR3 is TGTGCCAGCAGTTTAAAGGCTAGTCACACCGGGGAGCTGTTTTTT. It specifies CASSLKASHTGELFF. The gene calls are TRBV27 and TRBJ2-2; D remains unclear. The CDR3 is made up of 15 amino acids. Between the trimmed V and J ends, which lost 2 bases and 3 bases, there was a span of 10 bases. The germline CDR1 and CDR2 sequences are MNHEY and SMNVEV (reference sequence).

J is TRBJ2-3 and V is TRBV20-1, with D maybe TRBD1 (6 bases). CDR1 DFQATT and CDR2 SNEGSKA come from the germline V gene (reference sequence). This CDR3 comprises 11 residues. V was pared by 4 bases and J by 4 bases, with 6 bases between. The chain's CDR3 is CSATGADTQYF. The CDR3, as DNA: TGCAGTGCTACAGGGGCAGATACGCAGTATTTT.

A few counts support this clone. DNA of the CDR3: TGCGCCAGCAGCTCTGCGGGGGGGGGCCAAGAGACCCAGTACTTC. This encodes CASSSAGGGQETQYF. The rearrangement links TRBV5-1 to TRBJ2-5, with TRBD2 identical over 9 bases. CDR1 is SGHRS and CDR2 is YFSETQ in the germline V gene. This CDR3 spans 15 amino acids. Trimming took 3 bases from V and 1 from J; bases not matched to a gene: 4.

The chain joins TRBV27 to TRBJ1-4; TRBD1 is a possible D gene (5 bases). There are 12 residues in the CDR3. The V and J ends lost 4 bases and 10 bases respectively, with 10 bases between them. Germline loops: CDR1 MNHEY, CDR2 SMNVEV (reference sequence). CDR3 loop: CASSYLGGKLFF. Written as DNA, the CDR3 is TGTGCCAGCAGTTACTTGGGGGGAAAACTGTTTTTT.

The chain joins TRBV5-4 to TRBJ2-3; possibly TRBD1 for D (5 bases). CDR1 and CDR2 from the germline V gene are SGHNT and YYREEE (reference sequence). The CDR3 runs 15 residues. Trimming cost V 5 bases and J 4 bases, with 17 bases left between them. CDR3 residues: CASRVQMGPSDTQYF. Written as DNA, the CDR3 is TGTGCCAGCAGGGTGCAAATGGGGCCGTCAGATACGCAGTATTTT.

CDR3 amino acids: CASSESWQGIYEQYF. In DNA form, the CDR3 reads TGTGCCAGCAGTGAGAGCTGGCAGGGGATCTACGAGCAGTACTTC. V and J are TRBV6-1 and TRBJ2-7, with a tentative D call TRBD1 (6 bases). V lost 3 bases and J lost 3, with 15 bases in between. Per germline, CDR1 MNHNS and CDR2 SASEGT. CDR3 size: 15 residues.

The chain carries TRBV18 and TRBJ1-1, with D possibly TRBD1 on 6 matching bases. V was pared by 3 bases and J by 0 bases, with 14 bases between. The V gene's germline CDR1 is KGHSH and CDR2 LQKENI. CDR3 size: 16 residues. CDR3 loop: CASSPRTVGLNTEAFF. The CDR3 DNA is TGTGCCAGCTCACCGCGGACAGTGGGTCTGAACACTGAAGCTTTCTTT.

The chain joins TRBV28 to TRBJ2-7; 10 nucleotides align to TRBD1. The junction had 5 bases not matched to a gene; V was cut back by 3 bases and J by 6 bases. Per germline, CDR1 MDHEN and CDR2 SYDVKM. The CDR3 contains 14 residues. Here the CDR3 reads CASSFRGTGAEQYF. The CDR3 region has the DNA TGTGCCAGCAGTTTTAGGGGGACAGGGGCCGAGCAGTACTTC.

The gene calls are TRBV27 and TRBJ1-6; no clear D gene. V lost 2 bases to trimming and J lost 13 bases, with 9 bases between them. From germline, CDR1 is MNHEY and CDR2 SMNVEV (reference sequence). This CDR3 has 12 residues. In DNA, the CDR3 is TGTGCCAGCAGTTTAGGGCAGAACCCCCTCCACTTT. Amino acids: CASSLGQNPLHF.

The rearrangement uses TRBV2 and TRBJ1-1; TRBD1 matches 9 bases. CDR1 is SNHLY and CDR2 is FYNNEI in the germline V gene. This CDR3 has 13 amino acids. V was pared by 6 bases and J by 3 bases, with 2 bases of the junction left unmatched. DNA for the CDR3: TGTGCCAGCAGCCGGACAGGGGACACTGAAGCTTTCTTT. This gives the protein CASSRTGDTEAFF.